The 30 T cell receptor beta chains listed next were all sequenced from one sample in a study of shared clonotypes between healthy human individuals. Sequenced by immunoSEQ multiplex PCR; TCRdb stores in-frame clones only, minus some. The table shows some 1,600,000 clones, with around 98% occurring only once. Sequenced sample: naive CD4+ T cells sorted from blood. Subset defined: CD45RA+ positively selected. The origin of the receptors is a young man in good health.

The chain employs TRBV28 and TRBJ2-3, with 7 bases aligning to TRBD1. In germline, CDR1 is MDHEN, CDR2 SYDVKM. The CDR3 length is 15 residues. V lost 6 bases to trimming and J lost 1 base; unmatched junction nucleotides: 7. The CDR3 bases are TGTGCCAGCAGCTCGCAGGGGGTCGGCACAGATACGCAGTATTTT. The encoded protein is CASSSQGVGTDTQYF. Filled out from reference TRBV28 and TRBJ2-3, the complete variable domain reads DVKVTQSSRYLVKRTGEKVFLECVQDMDHENMFWYRQDPGLGLRLIYFSYDVKMKEKGDIPEGYSVSREKKERFSLILESASTNQTSMYLCASSSQGVGTDTQYFGPGTRLTVL.

The chain combines TRBV19 with TRBJ2-7; TRBD2 agrees at 14 bases. The germline V gene encodes CDR1 LNHDA and CDR2 SQIVND (reference sequence). The length of the CDR3 is 16 residues. V dropped 4 bases and J dropped 9; count of bases not matched to a gene: 11. CDR3 sequence: CASSTGLAGAPAAQYF. The DNA for the CDR3 is TGTGCCAGTAGTACGGGACTAGCGGGAGCCCCGGCCGCGCAGTACTTC. The whole variable domain, filled in from reference TRBV19 and TRBJ2-7, reads DGGITQSPKYLFRKEGQNVTLSCEQNLNHDAMYWYRQDPGQGLRLIYYSQIVNDFQKGDIAEGYSVSREKKESFPLTVTSAQKNPTAFYLCASSTGLAGAPAAQYFGPGTRLTVT.

The gene calls are TRBV6-1 and TRBJ1-5; D is uncertain. In germline, CDR1 is MNHNS, CDR2 SASEGT. The V gene lost 11 bases and the J gene lost 8 bases, with 19 bases spanning the gap. The CDR3 extends over 13 amino acids. CDR3 loop: CAVRVGLEKPQHF. The CDR3 DNA is TGTGCCGTCCGGGTAGGCTTGGAAAAGCCCCAGCATTTT.

The rearrangement joins TRBV5-8 to TRBJ2-2; perhaps TRBD1 as D (6 bases). CDR1 is SGHTS, CDR2 YDEGEE, per germline. V lost 4 bases to trimming and J lost 6 bases, with 16 bases between them. The CDR3 contains 15 residues. This CDR3 reads CASSRGQGWPGELFF. The DNA of the CDR3 is TGTGCCAGCAGCCGCGGGCAGGGGTGGCCCGGGGAGCTGTTTTTT.

The chain uses TRBV28 and TRBJ2-3; 7 bases line up with TRBD2. This CDR3 has 15 residues. Trimming removed 6 bases from V and 3 bases from J; junction bases left unmatched: 9. The germline V gene encodes CDR1 MDHEN and CDR2 SYDVKM. CDR3 DNA: TGTGCCAGCAGAGGAGGCGGGAGTAATACAGATACGCAGTATTTT. Translated, it gives CASRGGGSNTDTQYF. The complete variable domain, with remaining parts taken from reference TRBV28 and TRBJ2-3, reads DVKVTQSSRYLVKRTGEKVFLECVQDMDHENMFWYRQDPGLGLRLIYFSYDVKMKEKGDIPEGYSVSREKKERFSLILESASTNQTSMYLCASRGGGSNTDTQYFGPGTRLTVL.

This rearrangement joins TRBV7-2 to TRBJ2-7; TRBD1 is a possible D gene (6 bases). CDR3 length: 13 amino acids. V was cut by 5 bases and J by 2 bases, with 10 bases left in between. The germline gives CDR1 SGHTA, CDR2 FQGNSA. Written as DNA, the CDR3 is TGTGCCAGCAGCGGAGGACAGACCTACGAGCAGTACTTC. Residues: CASSGGQTYEQYF.

Comments on this clone: Other nucleotide sequences from this sample produce the same CDR3. The genes are TRBV15 and TRBJ1-2; a weak D match, TRBD1 (5 bases). The CDR3 loop spans 12 amino acids. Trimming stripped 5 bases from V and 2 bases from J, with 6 bases between. Germline values: CDR1 LNHNV, CDR2 YYDKDF (reference sequence). The CDR3 DNA reads as TGTGCCACCAGCCGGGACAACTATGGCTACACCTTC. The encoded protein is CATSRDNYGYTF.

This chain links TRBV11-3 with TRBJ2-1; TRBD2 is a possible D gene (6 bases). The CDR3 consists of 12 residues. From germline, CDR1 is SGHNT and CDR2 YENEEA. Trimming took off 5 bases at V and 7 bases at J, with 9 bases between the two ends. The CDR3 is CASSPGLNEQFF. CDR3 DNA sequence: TGTGCCAGCAGCCCGGGACTGAATGAGCAGTTCTTC.

The V gene is TRBV5-5, the J gene TRBJ1-5, with D uncertain. Trimming pared 3 bases from V and 3 bases from J, leaving 10 bases between. CDR1 and CDR2 (germline): SGHKS, YYEKEE (reference sequence). The CDR3 loop spans 14 amino acids. As DNA, the CDR3 is TGTGCCAGCAGCTCCCCAGGAAACAATCAGCCCCAGCATTTT. Residues: CASSSPGNNQPQHF.

The V and J genes are TRBV7-3 and TRBJ2-1; 9 nucleotides agree with TRBD1. Looked up from germline, CDR1 is SGHTA and CDR2 is FQGTGA. CDR3 length equals 17 residues. The V gene end was trimmed by 3 bases and the J gene end by 8 bases; junction bases not matched to a gene: 14. CDR3 in DNA: TGTGCCAGCAGCTTCCAATTTACCGGGACAGGGCTGTATGAGCAGTTCTTC. Amino acids: CASSFQFTGTGLYEQFF.

V usage is TRBV5-8 and J usage is TRBJ2-7, with D perhaps matching TRBD1 (6 bases). From germline, CDR1 is SGHTS and CDR2 YDEGEE. Deletions cut 0 bases from V and 5 bases from J, with 15 bases between. The CDR3 contains 15 residues. DNA of the CDR3: TGTGCCAGCAGCTTGGGAGGGCAGGGGCTCAACGAGCAGTACTTC. Its protein product is CASSLGGQGLNEQYF.

J is TRBJ2-2 and V is TRBV18, with D possibly matching TRBD1 (5 bases). V lost 1 base to trimming and J lost 10 bases, with 10 bases between them. CDR3 size: 13 residues. Germline assignment: CDR1 KGHSH and CDR2 LQKENI. CDR3 amino acids: CASSPLTGAELFF. Here the CDR3 DNA reads TGTGCCAGCTCACCACTTACAGGTGCGGAGCTGTTTTTT.

The chain has TRBV2 and TRBJ2-3; D could derive from TRBD1 or TRBD2 (5 bases each). Germline CDR1 and CDR2: SNHLY and FYNNEI. The CDR3 is 14 amino acids. V lost 4 bases to trimming and J lost 5 bases, with 13 bases between them. CDR3 nucleotides: TGTGCCAGCAGTGTGGGGACCGTGGGAGATACGCAGTATTTT. Its translation is CASSVGTVGDTQYF.

This clone was recorded only once. The V and J genes are TRBV28 and TRBJ1-1, with 11 bases lining up with TRBD1. This CDR3 region has 16 residues. Germline V gene sequence: CDR1 MDHEN, CDR2 SYDVKM. Trimming cost V 3 bases and J 1 base; bases outside gene matches: 4. In nucleotides, the CDR3 is TGTGCCAGCAGTTTCCGGGACAGGGGGGGGAACACTGAAGCTTTCTTT. Amino acid sequence: CASSFRDRGGNTEAFF.

The chain recombines TRBV10-3 with TRBJ1-1, with D maybe TRBD1 (6 bases). Germline V CDR1 and CDR2: ENHRY, SYGVKD. V lost 3 bases and J lost 5, with 16 bases in between. This CDR3 contains 15 residues. The CDR3 sequence is CAISDPTGRGTEAFF. The CDR3 DNA sequence: TGTGCCATCAGTGACCCCACAGGGAGGGGTACTGAAGCTTTCTTT.

The genes are TRBV7-6 and TRBJ2-7; the match to TRBD2 covers 13 bases. Per germline, CDR1 SGHVS and CDR2 FNYEAQ. Trimming took 0 bases from V and 9 from J; bases not matched to a gene: 11. The CDR3 sequence is 17 residues long. In nucleotides, the CDR3 is TGTGCCAGCAGCTTAGCCGGGACTAGCGGGACCACTCTAGGGCAGTACTTC. It specifies CASSLAGTSGTTLGQYF. Using reference TRBV7-6 and TRBJ2-7 for the parts outside the CDR3, the full variable domain is GAGVSQSPRYKVTKRGQDVALRCDPISGHVSLYWYRQALGQGPEFLTYFNYEAQQDKSGLPNDRFSAERPEGSISTLTIQRTEQRDSAMYRCASSLAGTSGTTLGQYFGPGTRLTVT.

The chain has TRBV25-1 and TRBJ2-7; D not certain. V shed 5 bases and J shed 8 bases, with 10 bases lying between them. The CDR3 consists of 11 residues. Germline-derived CDR1 and CDR2 are MGHDK and SYGVNS. The CDR3 DNA sequence: TGTGCCAGCAGTACCCCCAGAAAGCAGTACTTC. Its translation: CASSTPRKQYF.

The rearrangement links TRBV11-2 to TRBJ2-3; no clear D. This CDR3 contains 14 residues. The germline gives CDR1 SGHAT, CDR2 FQNNGV. V was shortened by 5 bases and J by 1 base, with 10 bases between the two germline ends. In DNA form, the CDR3 reads TGTGCCAGCAGCACCCAAATTGGCACAGATACGCAGTATTTT. Translation gives CASSTQIGTDTQYF.

The V call is TRBV7-9, the J call TRBJ1-5, with D unclear. Germline V gene lookup returns CDR1 SEHNR and CDR2 FQNEAQ (reference sequence). The CDR3 has 13 residues. Trimming removed 2 bases at V and 6 bases at J, with 8 bases between. CDR3 loop: CASSLSGVQPQHF. DNA for the CDR3: TGTGCCAGCAGCTTAAGCGGAGTTCAGCCCCAGCATTTT.

The V gene is TRBV10-2, the J gene TRBJ2-7; D remains ambiguous. The CDR3 length is 13 residues. V was shortened by 6 bases and J by 6 bases, with 15 bases between the two germline ends. CDR1 is WSHSY and CDR2 is SAAADI in the germline V gene. Written as DNA, the CDR3 is TGCGCCAGCAGCGGTGGCGGCTTAAGCGAGCAGTACTTC. As protein: CASSGGGLSEQYF.

The chain is built from TRBV11-2 and TRBJ2-1; D gene unclear. CDR1 is SGHAT and CDR2 is FQNNGV in the germline V gene. CDR3 length: 12 residues. Trimming removed 5 bases at V and 9 bases at J, with 11 bases between. The CDR3 here is CASSKTPPEQFF. The CDR3 DNA follows: TGTGCCAGCAGCAAAACCCCTCCTGAGCAGTTCTTC.

The chain couples TRBV18 to TRBJ2-3; 8 bases are shared with TRBD1. The CDR3 spans 16 residues. The germline V gene has CDR1 KGHSH and CDR2 LQKENI. The J segment lost 2 bases and the V segment lost 3 bases, leaving 7 bases of the junction unmatched. The DNA for the CDR3 is TGTGCCAGCTCACCGGGACAGGAGATGTTCACAGATACGCAGTATTTT. This codes for CASSPGQEMFTDTQYF.

V is TRBV5-1 and J is TRBJ2-1, with 8 bases aligning to TRBD2. Germline lookup yields CDR1 SGHRS and CDR2 YFSETQ. The CDR3 length is 17 residues. Trimming removed 2 bases from V and 8 bases from J; junction bases left unmatched: 15. CDR3 residues: CASSFPINSGVQDEQFF. CDR3 coding DNA: TGCGCCAGCAGCTTTCCCATCAATAGCGGGGTCCAGGATGAGCAGTTCTTC.

This chain's CDR3 is CASSLPSGLAGNEQFF. The CDR3 DNA follows: TGTGCCAGCAGTTTACCCTCGGGGCTAGCTGGCAATGAGCAGTTCTTC. V gene TRBV27 combines with J gene TRBJ2-1; either TRBD1 or TRBD2 may fit D (5 bases each). The CDR3 covers 16 residues. The germline gives CDR1 MNHEY, CDR2 SMNVEV (reference sequence). Trimming removed 2 bases from V and 6 bases from J, with 17 bases in between.

The chain employs TRBV29-1 and TRBJ2-3; a possible D gene is TRBD2 (6 bases). This CDR3 is built from 15 residues. CDR1 and CDR2 from the germline V gene are SQVTM and ANQGSEA. The V end was cut by 4 bases, the J end by 2 bases, with 16 bases between. CDR3 sequence: CSVGFLAKITDTQYF. In DNA, the CDR3 is TGCAGCGTTGGCTTTCTAGCGAAGATCACAGATACGCAGTATTTT.

This chain uses TRBV28 with TRBJ1-4, with 9 bases aligning to TRBD1. Germline-derived CDR1 and CDR2 are MDHEN and SYDVKM. The CDR3 runs to 15 residues. Trimming removed 5 bases from V and 4 bases from J; junction bases left unmatched: 5. CDR3 amino acids: CASSDGTGLNEKLFF. CDR3 coding DNA: TGTGCCAGCAGTGACGGGACAGGGCTTAATGAAAAACTGTTTTTT. Variable domain in full (rest from reference TRBV28 and TRBJ1-4): DVKVTQSSRYLVKRTGEKVFLECVQDMDHENMFWYRQDPGLGLRLIYFSYDVKMKEKGDIPEGYSVSREKKERFSLILESASTNQTSMYLCASSDGTGLNEKLFFGSGTQLSVL.

This clone was seen just once. The gene calls are TRBV9 and TRBJ2-2, with D uncertain. Germline lookup yields CDR1 SGDLS and CDR2 YYNGEE. The V end lost 0 bases, the J end lost 4 bases, and 4 bases lay between the germline ends. The CDR3 has 13 residues. The CDR3 sequence: CASSVGPTGELFF. In DNA, the CDR3 is TGTGCCAGCAGCGTAGGACCCACCGGGGAGCTGTTTTTT.

About this clone: The sample carries other DNA sequences with the same CDR3. This chain links TRBV5-1 with TRBJ2-7; the D gene is possibly TRBD2 (6 bases). V was cut by 0 bases and J by 2 bases, with 9 bases left in between. This CDR3 spans 14 amino acids. CDR1 and CDR2 (germline): SGHRS, YFSETQ. Here the CDR3 reads CASSLETGAYEQYF. The CDR3 DNA follows: TGCGCCAGCAGCTTGGAAACGGGAGCCTACGAGCAGTACTTC.

This sequence joins TRBV18 and TRBJ2-1, with D perhaps TRBD1 (5 bases). Germline V CDR1 and CDR2: KGHSH, LQKENI. V was pared by 1 base and J by 15 bases, with 13 bases between. There are 12 residues in the CDR3. The CDR3: CASSPLEVGPFF. The DNA of the CDR3 is TGTGCCAGCTCACCACTGGAAGTGGGGCCGTTCTTC.

The chain uses TRBV7-8 and TRBJ2-5; 10 bases line up with TRBD1. The germline V gene has CDR1 SGHVS and CDR2 FQNEAQ. This CDR3 has 16 amino acids. V shed 7 bases and J 5 bases; nucleotides not matched to a gene: 13. In DNA, the CDR3 is TGTGCCAGCACCAAAACCAGACAGGGGGCGGGGGAGACCCAGTACTTC. This translates into CASTKTRQGAGETQYF.